The 20 T cell receptor beta chains below were found in one sample sequenced in a study of cytomegalovirus exposure and HLA in healthy donors. 13 Jbeta primers and 60 Vbeta primers were used for the PCR. Profiling relied on immunoSEQ multiplex PCR, and the TCRdb table lists in-frame clones only, not all of them. The data contain under 300,000 clones, around 81% of them singletons. Sequencing was done on a sample of PBMCs. The source of these receptors is a woman aged 60-75 years in good health and CMV-seropositive.

This chain links TRBV14 with TRBJ2-7, with TRBD1 as a possible D gene (6 bases). V lost 4 bases and J lost 3, with 19 bases in between. The CDR3 runs 16 residues. Germline V CDR1 and CDR2: SGHDN, FVKESK. The CDR3 spells CASSPWTVRGIYEQYF. The CDR3 DNA follows: TGTGCCAGCAGCCCGTGGACAGTTCGAGGGATCTACGAGCAGTACTTC.

This chain links TRBV28 with TRBJ1-4, with TRBD1 matching 7 bases. The length of the CDR3 is 14 residues. V lost 6 bases to trimming and J lost 3 bases; unmatched junction nucleotides: 4. CDR1 and CDR2 from the germline V gene are MDHEN and SYDVKM. The DNA of the CDR3 is TGTGCCAGCAGCCAGGGGGGCTCTAATGAAAAACTGTTTTTT. Translated, it gives CASSQGGSNEKLFF.

J is TRBJ2-7 and V is TRBV9; 10 bases align to TRBD1. Unmatched junction bases numbered 3, after V lost 0 bases and J lost 3 bases. Germline V CDR1 and CDR2: SGDLS, YYNGEE. This CDR3 contains 15 residues. The CDR3 sequence: CASSVGGQGSYEQYF. As DNA, the CDR3 is TGTGCCAGCAGCGTAGGGGGACAGGGGAGCTACGAGCAGTACTTC.

In this sample, this clone turned up once. The rearrangement uses TRBV5-5 and TRBJ2-1; TRBD2 aligns across 8 bases. CDR1 is SGHKS, CDR2 YYEKEE, per germline (reference sequence). The CDR3 consists of 16 residues. V lost 0 bases and J lost 6; bases outside the gene matches: 8. Written as DNA, the CDR3 is TGTGCCAGCAGCTTGGGGGCGGGGGGAATCCCCAATGAGCAGTTCTTC. Translation: CASSLGAGGIPNEQFF.

The V call is TRBV7-3, the J call TRBJ2-1, with 9 bases matching TRBD2. Trimming removed 1 base from V and 0 bases from J; junction bases left unmatched: 13. The CDR3 loop spans 20 amino acids. CDR1 is SGHTA and CDR2 is FQGTGA in the germline V gene. The CDR3 DNA reads as TGTGCCAGCAGCTTAAGAATCGGTGGCGGGAGGGCCTTCTCCTACAATGAGCAGTTCTTC. This gives the protein CASSLRIGGGRAFSYNEQFF. Full variable domain (missing parts from reference TRBV7-3 and TRBJ2-1): GAGVSQTPSNKVTEKGKYVELRCDPISGHTALYWYRQSLGQGPEFLIYFQGTGAADDSGLPNDRFFAVRPEGSVSTLKIQRTERGDSAVYLCASSLRIGGGRAFSYNEQFFGPGTRLTVL.

This clone was counted a few times. This sequence joins TRBV6-5 and TRBJ2-7, with 7 bases matching TRBD1. Germline V gives CDR1 MNHEY, CDR2 SVGAGI. With V trimmed by 6 bases and J by 3 bases, 5 bases remained unmatched. This CDR3 is built from 13 residues. CDR3 sequence reads: CASSKTGNYEQYF. As DNA, the CDR3 is TGTGCCAGCAGCAAGACAGGGAACTACGAGCAGTACTTC.

This clone was seen a handful of times. The genes are TRBV27 and TRBJ2-7, with 8 bases lining up with TRBD1. J gave up 3 bases and V 6 bases, and 10 bases lay outside the gene matches. The CDR3 loop spans 15 amino acids. Germline lookup yields CDR1 MNHEY and CDR2 SMNVEV (reference sequence). The CDR3 DNA is TGTGCCAGCAGCCCACCGGGGACAGGACACTACGAGCAGTACTTC. Its translation is CASSPPGTGHYEQYF.

This clone was picked up a small number of times. The V gene is TRBV9, the J gene TRBJ1-5; TRBD1 might be the D (6 bases). The ends were cut back, 4 bases at V and 8 bases at J, with 16 bases in the middle. The CDR3 is 14 residues long. In germline, CDR1 is SGDLS, CDR2 YYNGEE. This CDR3 is CASSPTGIGEPQHF. CDR3 coding DNA: TGTGCCAGCAGCCCCACAGGGATTGGGGAGCCCCAGCATTTT.

The chain carries TRBV7-2 and TRBJ1-2; 7 nucleotides align to TRBD1. V trimming: 2 bases; J trimming: 4 bases; junction bases outside the gene matches: 13. This CDR3 region has 17 residues. The V gene's germline CDR1 is SGHTA and CDR2 FQGNSA. The CDR3 nucleotides read TGTGCCAGCAGCTTACCAATACAGGGGATCGTGAGCTATGGCTACACCTTC. Residues: CASSLPIQGIVSYGYTF.

The V gene is TRBV2, the J gene TRBJ1-4; unclear D gene. From germline, CDR1 is SNHLY and CDR2 FYNNEI. V was cut by 6 bases and J by 3 bases, with 2 bases left in between. This CDR3 has 11 amino acids. The CDR3 protein is CASSANEKLFF. The CDR3 DNA sequence: TGTGCCAGCAGCGCTAATGAAAAACTGTTTTTT.

The rearrangement links TRBV5-6 to TRBJ2-1; 10 positions agree with TRBD2. Germline assignment: CDR1 SGHDT and CDR2 YYEEEE. This CDR3 spans 15 amino acids. V gave up 4 bases and J gave up 7 bases; unmatched junction bases: 8. The CDR3 DNA reads as TGTGCCAGCAGCCTAGGACTAGCGGACCAAAATGAGCAGTTCTTC. Encoded protein: CASSLGLADQNEQFF.

The chain recombines TRBV9 with TRBJ2-1; a weak D match, TRBD2 (6 bases). This CDR3 comprises 14 residues. The ends were cut back, 2 bases at V and 4 bases at J, with 10 bases in the middle. Germline V CDR1 and CDR2: SGDLS, YYNGEE. The CDR3 region is CASSVTGTYNEQFF. The DNA for the CDR3 is TGTGCCAGCAGCGTCACCGGGACTTACAATGAGCAGTTCTTC. The whole variable domain, remainder taken from reference TRBV9 and TRBJ2-1, is DSGVTQTPKHLITATGQRVTLRCSPRSGDLSVYWYQQSLDQGLQFLIQYYNGEERAKGNILERFSAQQFPDLHSELNLSSLELGDSALYFCASSVTGTYNEQFFGPGTRLTVL.

The genes are TRBV20-1 and TRBJ1-2; D is perhaps TRBD1 (5 bases). Germline lookup yields CDR1 DFQATT and CDR2 SNEGSKA (reference sequence). The CDR3 runs to 11 residues. V was pared by 2 bases and J by 4 bases, with 5 bases between. CDR3 sequence (DNA): TGCAGTGCTAGAAGGGGCTATGGCTACACCTTC. Its translation is CSARRGYGYTF.

The chain links TRBV5-4 to TRBJ1-1, with TRBD1 as a possible D gene (6 bases). The CDR3 is 14 amino acids. The germline V gene has CDR1 SGHNT and CDR2 YYREEE (reference sequence). Trimming shortened V by 5 bases and J by 4 bases, and 15 bases separated the two germline ends. The CDR3 sequence: CASSSTGGLTEAFF. The DNA for the CDR3 is TGTGCCAGCAGTTCGACCGGGGGGCTCACTGAAGCTTTCTTT.

This clone occurred once. The rearrangement links TRBV6-1 to TRBJ2-7, with a weak D call TRBD2 (5 bases). This CDR3 is built from 14 residues. Germline CDR1 MNHNS, CDR2 SASEGT. V lost 6 bases, J lost 3 bases, and 15 bases lay in between. The DNA for the CDR3 is TGTGCCAGCAGGCCAGGCCGCGGGTTCTACGAGCAGTACTTC. This gives the protein CASRPGRGFYEQYF.

V is TRBV6-1 and J is TRBJ1-6; D is ambiguous. Between the trimmed V and J ends, which lost 0 bases and 1 base, there was a span of 16 bases. Germline lookup yields CDR1 MNHNS and CDR2 SASEGT. There are 19 residues in the CDR3. CDR3 protein: CASSEAWTQSGSYNSPLHF. The CDR3 nucleotides are TGTGCCAGCAGTGAAGCGTGGACTCAATCGGGTTCCTATAATTCACCCCTCCACTTT.

This clone showed up just a few times. V usage is TRBV5-4 and J usage is TRBJ2-3; 9 bases fit TRBD1. The CDR3 runs 15 residues. The germline V gene encodes CDR1 SGHNT and CDR2 YYREEE (reference sequence). Germline trimming cut 3 bases from V and 5 bases from J; bases unmatched to any gene: 7. The CDR3 protein is CASSYRDREGDTQYF. The CDR3 coding sequence is TGTGCCAGCAGCTACCGGGACAGGGAGGGAGATACGCAGTATTTT.

This sequence joins TRBV6-6 and TRBJ2-1, with D unresolved. CDR3 length: 11 residues. The germline V gene has CDR1 MNHNY and CDR2 SVGAGI (reference sequence). The germline V and J ends were trimmed by 0 bases and 9 bases, with 3 bases remaining between them. CDR3 bases: TGTGCCAGCAGTTACTCTCGTGAGCAGTTCTTC. This codes for CASSYSREQFF.

The chain employs TRBV5-1 and TRBJ1-2; 10 positions match TRBD1. The CDR3 has 15 amino acids. Germline-derived CDR1 and CDR2 are SGHRS and YFSETQ. V lost 0 bases, J lost 3 bases, and 2 bases stayed unmatched. The CDR3 loop reads CASSLGDRGHYGYTF. CDR3 sequence (DNA): TGCGCCAGCAGCTTGGGCGACAGGGGGCACTATGGCTACACCTTC.

V and J are TRBV5-1 and TRBJ2-5; no reliable D call. Trimming shortened V by 4 bases and J by 9 bases, and 10 bases separated the two germline ends. Germline V gives CDR1 SGHRS, CDR2 YFSETQ. The CDR3 runs to 11 residues. As DNA, the CDR3 is TGCGCCAGCAGCACTTCGCAGGCCCAGTACTTC. Encoded protein: CASSTSQAQYF.